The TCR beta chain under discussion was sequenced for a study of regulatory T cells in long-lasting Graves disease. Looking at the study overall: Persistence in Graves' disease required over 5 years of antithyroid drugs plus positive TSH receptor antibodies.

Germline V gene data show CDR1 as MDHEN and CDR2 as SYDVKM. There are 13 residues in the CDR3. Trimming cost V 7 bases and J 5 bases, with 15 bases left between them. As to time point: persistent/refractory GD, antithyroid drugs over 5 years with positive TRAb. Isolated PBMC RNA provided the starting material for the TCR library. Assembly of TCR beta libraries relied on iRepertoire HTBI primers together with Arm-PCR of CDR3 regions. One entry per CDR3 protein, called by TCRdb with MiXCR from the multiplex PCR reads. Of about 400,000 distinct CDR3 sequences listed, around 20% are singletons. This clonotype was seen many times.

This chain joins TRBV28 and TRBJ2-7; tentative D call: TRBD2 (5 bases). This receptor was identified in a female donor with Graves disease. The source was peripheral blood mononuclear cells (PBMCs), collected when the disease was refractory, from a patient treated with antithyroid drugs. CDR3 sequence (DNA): TGTGCCAGCAAAAGCGGATCCGTCAACGAGCAGTACTTC. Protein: CASKSGSVNEQYF.